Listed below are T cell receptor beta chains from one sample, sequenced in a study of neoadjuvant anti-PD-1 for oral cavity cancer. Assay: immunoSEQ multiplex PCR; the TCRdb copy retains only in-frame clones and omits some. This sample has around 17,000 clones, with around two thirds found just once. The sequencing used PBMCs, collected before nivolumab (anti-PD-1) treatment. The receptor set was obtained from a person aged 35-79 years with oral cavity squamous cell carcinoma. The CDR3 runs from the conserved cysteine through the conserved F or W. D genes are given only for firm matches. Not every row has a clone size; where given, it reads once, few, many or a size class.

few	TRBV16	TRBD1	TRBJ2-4	TGTGCCAGCAGCCAAGACAGGGGGATGGGTGACATTCAGTACTTC	CASSQDRGMGDIQYF
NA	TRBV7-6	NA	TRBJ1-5	TGTGCCAGCAGCCATGGGAGGGGCAATCAGCCCCAGCATTTT	CASSHGRGNQPQHF
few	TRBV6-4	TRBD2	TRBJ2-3	TGTGCCAGCAGTGACGGACTAGCGGGAGCAGATACGCAGTATTTT	CASSDGLAGADTQYF
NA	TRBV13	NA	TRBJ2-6	TGTGCCAGCAGCTTTGGAAGAACGGTGGTCTCTGGGGCCAACGTCCTGACTTTC	CASSFGRTVVSGANVLTF
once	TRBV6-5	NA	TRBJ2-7	TGTGCCAGCAGCCCGGGGTCCACATTTCGCGAGCAGTACTTC	CASSPGSTFREQYF
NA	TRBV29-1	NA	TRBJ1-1	TGCAGCGTAAGGCAGGGAGGATTGGATACTGAAGCTTTCTTT	CSVRQGGLDTEAFF
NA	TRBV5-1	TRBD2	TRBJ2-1	TGCGCCAGCAGCTTACTAGCGGGTACCTCCTACAATGAGCAGTTCTTC	CASSLLAGTSYNEQFF
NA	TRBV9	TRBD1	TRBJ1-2	TGTGCCAGCACCTCGTGGGGGGGGACAGGGAGATATTATGGCTACACCTTC	CASTSWGGTGRYYGYTF
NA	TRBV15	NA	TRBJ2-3	TGTGCCACCAGCAGAGGAGGCACAGATACGCAGTATTTT	CATSRGGTDTQYF
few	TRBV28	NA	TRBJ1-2	TGTGCCATCCTAAACGGGGTCTATGGCTACACCTTC	CAILNGVYGYTF
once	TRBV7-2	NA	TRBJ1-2	TGTGCCAGCAGCTTAGGTCCAGGGTTTGGCTACACCTTC	CASSLGPGFGYTF
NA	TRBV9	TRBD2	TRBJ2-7	TGTGCCAGCAGCGTTAGCGGGACGACTTCCTACGAGCAGTACTTC	CASSVSGTTSYEQYF
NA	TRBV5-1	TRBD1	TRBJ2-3	TGCGCCAGCGGGACTGGACAGGGGGACACAGATACGCAGTATTTT	CASGTGQGDTDTQYF
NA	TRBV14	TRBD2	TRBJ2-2	TGTGCCAGCAGCCTTAGACTAGCTGGCGGGGAGCTGTTTTTT	CASSLRLAGGELFF
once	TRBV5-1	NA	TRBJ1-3	TGCGCCAGCAGCGCCTTAGGGGGTGGCCGCTACTCTGGAAACACCATATATTTT	CASSALGGGRYSGNTIYF
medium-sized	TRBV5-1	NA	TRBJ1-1	TGCGCCAGCAGCTTGCAGTACAACACTGAAGCTTTCTTT	CASSLQYNTEAFF
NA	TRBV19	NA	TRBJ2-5	TGTGCCAGTAGTTCTAACCCCCGCGGGATTGTCAAAGAGACCCAGTACTTC	CASSSNPRGIVKETQYF
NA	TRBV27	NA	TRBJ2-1	TGTGCCAGCAGTTTGGTTGGCGGGACGTACAATGAGCAGTTCTTC	CASSLVGGTYNEQFF
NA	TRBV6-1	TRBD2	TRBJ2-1	TGTGCCAGCAGTGCCACTAGCGGGAGTATATATGAGCAGTTCTTC	CASSATSGSIYEQFF
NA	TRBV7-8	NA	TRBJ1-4	TGTGCCAGCAGCTTAATCACAGGGACGGATGAAAAACTGTTTTTT	CASSLITGTDEKLFF
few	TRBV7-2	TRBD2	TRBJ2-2	TGTGCCAGCAGCTCGGGACTAGCTCCCGGGGAGCTGTTTTTT	CASSSGLAPGELFF
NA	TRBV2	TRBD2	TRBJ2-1	TGTGCCAGCAGTGAAAAGGGACTATACCTGAATGAGCAGTTCTTC	CASSEKGLYLNEQFF
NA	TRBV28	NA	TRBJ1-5	TGTGCCAGCAGTTTTCCGGACAGATATCAGCCCCAGCATTTT	CASSFPDRYQPQHF